These 29 T cell receptor beta chains were all obtained from the same sample, sequenced in a study of neurological immune-mediated disorders. From the 5' RACE reads, TCRdb called clonotypes with MiXCR, one entry per CDR3 protein. There are about 31,000 distinct CDR3 sequences in the sample; around 4% occur only once, and 25% lies in the top ten. The sequenced material came from CD4+ T cells from blood. Receptor source: a woman aged 40 to 50 in good health.

In its sample, this clonotype was seen many times. The chain combines TRBV20-1 with TRBJ1-1; D may be TRBD1 (6 bases). The V and J ends lost 6 bases and 0 bases respectively, with 11 bases between them. The CDR3 totals 13 residues. In germline, CDR1 is DFQATT, CDR2 SNEGSKA (reference sequence). The CDR3 DNA reads TGCAGTGCCCCGGACAGTCTGAACACTGAAGCTTTCTTT. Translating gives CSAPDSLNTEAFF.

This clonotype was seen many times. This chain connects TRBV5-5 to TRBJ2-6; D is unresolved. This CDR3 contains 14 residues. Per the germline V gene, CDR1 is SGHKS and CDR2 is YYEKEE (reference sequence). The V gene lost 2 bases and the J gene lost 4 bases, with 7 bases spanning the gap. CDR3 sequence: CASSFLLGANVLTF. CDR3 DNA: TGTGCCAGCAGCTTCTTACTGGGGGCCAACGTCCTGACTTTC.

This clonotype was seen ten or more times. The chain is built from TRBV5-1 and TRBJ2-1; D possibly corresponds to TRBD2 (7 bases). The CDR3 covers 16 residues. Germline CDR1 and CDR2: SGHRS and YFSETQ. V was trimmed by 3 bases and J by 1 base, leaving 14 bases between them. The CDR3 DNA follows: TGCGCCAGCAGCTCCCGAGGGGGGGCATCCTACAATGAGCAGTTCTTC. Encoded protein: CASSSRGGASYNEQFF.

This clonotype was recorded many times. The V call is TRBV7-9, the J call TRBJ2-1; 7 positions match TRBD2. Looked up from germline, CDR1 is SEHNR and CDR2 is FQNEAQ (reference sequence). Germline trimming cut 7 bases from V and 2 bases from J; bases unmatched to any gene: 20. This CDR3 has 19 amino acids. The CDR3 loop is CASTGLGGKPQGAYNEQFF. The CDR3 nucleotides are TGTGCCAGCACCGGGCTCGGGGGGAAGCCGCAAGGGGCCTACAATGAGCAGTTCTTC.

This clonotype has a count of ten or more. This chain links TRBV20-1 with TRBJ1-1; perhaps TRBD1 as D (6 bases). The CDR3 is 14 residues long. CDR1 is DFQATT, CDR2 SNEGSKA, per germline (reference sequence). Trimming removed 2 bases at V and 0 bases at J, with 10 bases between. CDR3 protein: CSARLQGMNTEAFF. As DNA, the CDR3 is TGCAGTGCTAGATTGCAGGGGATGAACACTGAAGCTTTCTTT.

This clonotype appeared many times. The gene calls are TRBV12-3 or TRBV12-4 and TRBJ2-1; no reliable D call. With 6 bases removed from V and 9 bases from J, the gap between germline ends came to 9 bases. The CDR3 extends over 11 amino acids. The CDR3, as DNA: TGTGCCAGCAGCTTGCAAGTTGAGCAGTTCTTC. Its translation: CASSLQVEQFF.

This clonotype has at least ten counts. Germline and junction disagree at one end, which may indicate a read error. This chain joins TRBV6-5 and TRBJ2-7; TRBD2 is a possible D gene (5 bases). The germline CDR1 and CDR2 sequences are MNHEY and SVGAGI. CDR3 length: 17 amino acids. The CDR3 sequence: CASSYSPPGYTTYEQYF. The CDR3 nucleotides read TGTGCCAGCAGCTACTCCCCCCCGGGGTATACAACCTACGAGCAGTACTTC.

Many counts were recorded for this clonotype. The CDR3 DNA is TGCAGTGCCCTGATCTCTAGCGGCTACGAGCAGTACTTC. Translating it yields CSALISSGYEQYF. This chain links TRBV20-1 with TRBJ2-7, with TRBD2 matching 7 bases. V was clipped by 6 bases and J by 3 bases; unmatched bases: 8. The germline V gene encodes CDR1 DFQATT and CDR2 SNEGSKA (reference sequence). CDR3 length: 13 residues.

This clonotype was counted at least ten times. The J gene is TRBJ1-5, the V gene TRBV5-5; D remains ambiguous. The CDR3 spans 14 residues. The germline V gene encodes CDR1 SGHKS and CDR2 YYEKEE (reference sequence). Trimming pared 0 bases from V and 6 bases from J, leaving 10 bases between. Here the CDR3 DNA reads TGTGCCAGCAGCTTGGCTGGCGGTACTCAGCCCCAGCATTTT. It codes for CASSLAGGTQPQHF.

This clonotype was observed at least ten times. The V gene is TRBV6-5, the J gene TRBJ1-2; 9 bases are shared with TRBD1. CDR1 MNHEY and CDR2 SVGAGI come from the germline V gene. CDR3 length: 20 residues. The V segment lost 0 bases and the J segment 4 bases; nucleotides outside the gene matches: 18. CDR3 sequence: CASSYSITGQGPQNVYGYTF. CDR3 DNA sequence: TGTGCCAGCAGTTACTCTATCACGGGACAGGGTCCTCAAAACGTCTATGGCTACACCTTC.

The table lists this clonotype with many counts. The rearrangement uses TRBV5-6 and TRBJ1-2, with D possibly TRBD1 on 6 matching bases. Germline-derived CDR1 and CDR2 are SGHDT and YYEEEE. The CDR3 runs 15 residues. Between the trimmed V and J ends, which lost 3 bases and 8 bases, there was a span of 20 bases. The CDR3 sequence is CASSSGTRWFDGYTF. The DNA for the CDR3 is TGTGCCAGCAGCTCCGGGACAAGGTGGTTTGACGGCTACACCTTC.

This clonotype was seen a few times. This chain joins TRBV18 and TRBJ2-4; possibly TRBD1 for D (6 bases). Per germline, CDR1 KGHSH and CDR2 LQKENI. The CDR3 loop spans 20 amino acids. V lost 1 base, J lost 0 bases, and 22 bases lay in between. The CDR3 DNA reads as TGTGCCAGCTCACCACGGAGTAGGGCAGGGGACATGATAGCCAAAAACATTCAGTACTTC. This encodes CASSPRSRAGDMIAKNIQYF. The full variable domain, its missing parts supplied by reference TRBV18 and TRBJ2-4, is NAGVMQNPRHLVRRRGQEARLRCSPMKGHSHVYWYRQLPEEGLKFMVYLQKENIIDESGMPKERFSAEFPKEGPSILRIQQVVRGDSAAYFCASSPRSRAGDMIAKNIQYFGAGTRLSVL.

In this sample, this clonotype turned up many times. This chain joins TRBV6-4 and TRBJ1-2; D is possibly TRBD1 (5 bases). Germline V CDR1 and CDR2: MRHNA, SNTAGT. The CDR3 sequence is 18 residues long. Trimming shortened V by 0 bases and J by 2 bases, and 19 bases separated the two germline ends. The CDR3 DNA follows: TGTGCCAGCAGTGACTCGAAAGGACGGGGCGGAAGGAACTATGGCTACACCTTC. Encoded protein: CASSDSKGRGGRNYGYTF.

By sample share, this clonotype is medium-sized. This sequence joins TRBV12-3 or TRBV12-4 and TRBJ2-7, with 9 bases identical to TRBD2. V shed 6 bases, J shed 4 bases, and the junction held 4 bases outside the gene matches. The CDR3 runs to 13 residues. In DNA, the CDR3 is TGTGCCAGCAGCGTAGCGGGAGTGTACGAGCAGTACTTC. Residues: CASSVAGVYEQYF.

The table lists this clonotype with many counts. This chain links TRBV5-1 with TRBJ2-2, with a possible D match to TRBD1 (5 bases). Per germline, CDR1 SGHRS and CDR2 YFSETQ. This CDR3 has 14 amino acids. Trimming cost V 5 bases and J 0 bases, with 8 bases left between them. The CDR3 is CASRSGSNTGELFF. Written as DNA, the CDR3 is TGCGCCAGCAGATCAGGGTCGAACACCGGGGAGCTGTTTTTT.

This clonotype was observed at least ten times. The chain recombines TRBV20-1 with TRBJ2-7, with D maybe TRBD2 (7 bases). V gave up 3 bases and J gave up 6 bases, with 24 bases separating them. The V gene's germline CDR1 is DFQATT and CDR2 SNEGSKA (reference sequence). This CDR3 has 16 amino acids. CDR3 protein: CSASFQGGGPYGEQYF. CDR3 nucleotides: TGCAGTGCTAGTTTCCAAGGGGGGGGGCCCTATGGCGAGCAGTACTTC.

At least ten counts were recorded for this clonotype. The chain links TRBV5-5 to TRBJ2-1; 12 nucleotides match TRBD2. The CDR3 extends over 17 amino acids. Germline V gene sequence: CDR1 SGHKS, CDR2 YYEKEE (reference sequence). The V segment lost 4 bases and the J segment 11 bases; nucleotides outside the gene matches: 16. CDR3 sequence: CASSLAVTSGGVPQQFF. The CDR3, as DNA: TGTGCCAGCAGCCTAGCGGTGACTAGCGGGGGAGTTCCCCAGCAGTTCTTC.

Only a few counts were recorded for this clonotype. The gene calls are TRBV19 and TRBJ1-2; 8 nucleotides line up with TRBD1. This CDR3 has 14 amino acids. Per germline, CDR1 LNHDA and CDR2 SQIVND (reference sequence). V lost 5 bases and J lost 4; bases outside the gene matches: 6. This CDR3 is CASSRRDRGYGYTF. For the CDR3, the DNA is TGTGCCAGTAGTCGCCGCGACAGGGGCTATGGCTACACCTTC. Full variable domain (outside the CDR3, taken from reference TRBV19 and TRBJ1-2): DGGITQSPKYLFRKEGQNVTLSCEQNLNHDAMYWYRQDPGQGLRLIYYSQIVNDFQKGDIAEGYSVSREKKESFPLTVTSAQKNPTAFYLCASSRRDRGYGYTFGSGTRLTVV.

The table lists this clonotype with many counts. This chain connects TRBV7-7 to TRBJ2-5; TRBD1 aligns across 7 bases. Germline CDR1 reads SSHAT; CDR2 reads FNYEAQ (reference sequence). J gave up 14 bases and V 5 bases, and 11 bases lay outside the gene matches. The CDR3 length is 12 residues. The CDR3 is CASSPDRVRLYF. In nucleotides, the CDR3 is TGTGCCAGCAGCCCTGACAGGGTTCGCCTATACTTC.

This clonotype has at least ten counts. The genes are TRBV2 and TRBJ2-7; D may be TRBD2 (7 bases). The V end lost 5 bases, the J end lost 0 bases, and 11 bases lay between the germline ends. The CDR3 contains 14 residues. CDR1 is SNHLY, CDR2 FYNNEI, per germline. CDR3 nucleotides: TGTGCCAGCAGTAGCGGGACAATCTCCTACGAGCAGTACTTC. It specifies CASSSGTISYEQYF. Using reference TRBV2 and TRBJ2-7 for the parts outside the CDR3, the full variable domain is EPEVTQTPSHQVTQMGQEVILRCVPISNHLYFYWYRQILGQKVEFLVSFYNNEISEKSEIFDDQFSVERPDGSNFTLKIRSTKLEDSAMYFCASSSGTISYEQYFGPGTRLTVT.

Many counts were recorded for this clonotype. The J gene is TRBJ2-1, the V gene TRBV20-1; D unclear. Germline V gives CDR1 DFQATT, CDR2 SNEGSKA (reference sequence). This CDR3 contains 11 residues. V was trimmed by 8 bases and J by 0 bases, leaving 5 bases between them. Written as DNA, the CDR3 is TGCAGTCCCGGCTCCTACAATGAGCAGTTCTTC. Amino acid sequence: CSPGSYNEQFF.

This clonotype has ten or more counts. The chain joins TRBV12-3 or TRBV12-4 to TRBJ2-7; perhaps D is TRBD1 or TRBD2 (5 bases each). With 6 bases removed from V and 2 bases from J, the gap between germline ends came to 17 bases. CDR3 size: 15 residues. The CDR3 DNA sequence: TGTGCCAGCAGCCCGCTCCGGGACGGACCCTACGAGCAGTACTTC. It encodes CASSPLRDGPYEQYF.

The rearrangement links TRBV9 to TRBJ1-5, with a tentative D call TRBD1 (6 bases). Germline CDR1 SGDLS, CDR2 YYNGEE. V shed 0 bases and J shed 3 bases, with 10 bases lying between them. There are 15 residues in the CDR3. The CDR3 region has the DNA TGTGCCAGCAGCGTAGGAAAGGGGGACAATCAGCCCCAGCATTTT. Protein: CASSVGKGDNQPQHF.

This clonotype came up many times. The chain joins TRBV28 to TRBJ2-3, with TRBD2 matching over 15 bases. The CDR3 is 16 amino acids. CDR1 and CDR2 from the germline V gene are MDHEN and SYDVKM. The V gene end was trimmed by 5 bases and the J gene end by 5 bases; junction bases not matched to a gene: 5. The CDR3 DNA follows: TGTGCCAGCAGTCGGGGACTAGCGGGAGGAGAAGATACGCAGTATTTT. Its translation: CASSRGLAGGEDTQYF.

This clonotype was counted many times. CDR3 nucleotides: TGCAGTGCCAGACTAGCGGGTGTCGGGGAGCAGTACTTC. This codes for CSARLAGVGEQYF. J is TRBJ2-7 and V is TRBV20-1, with TRBD2 matching over 10 bases. The junction had 9 bases not matched to a gene; V was cut back by 6 bases and J by 7 bases. The CDR3 extends over 13 amino acids. Germline loops: CDR1 DFQATT, CDR2 SNEGSKA (reference sequence).

In this sample, this clonotype turned up many times. The genes are TRBV2 and TRBJ2-3, with 8 bases lining up with TRBD2. J gave up 0 bases and V 7 bases, and 12 bases lay outside the gene matches. Germline CDR1 reads SNHLY; CDR2 reads FYNNEI. The CDR3 loop spans 17 amino acids. The CDR3 spells CASIADRTSGSTDTQYF. The DNA of the CDR3 is TGTGCCAGCATCGCCGACAGAACTAGCGGTAGCACAGATACGCAGTATTTT.

This clonotype was observed at least ten times. The J gene is TRBJ2-3, the V gene TRBV7-6; D is perhaps TRBD1 (6 bases). The CDR3 contains 14 residues. CDR1 is SGHVS, CDR2 FNYEAQ, per germline. Between the trimmed V and J ends, which lost 1 base and 3 bases, there was a span of 8 bases. The CDR3 sequence: CASSLVGQTDTQYF. CDR3 sequence (DNA): TGTGCCAGCAGCTTAGTAGGACAGACAGATACGCAGTATTTT.

This clonotype was found many times. The rearrangement uses TRBV3-1 and TRBJ2-7; D may be TRBD1 (5 bases). CDR1 and CDR2 from the germline V gene are LGHDT and YNNKEL (reference sequence). The CDR3 contains 12 residues. Trimming took 3 bases from V and 3 from J, leaving 6 bases between them. CDR3 DNA: TGTGCCAGCAGCCACAGGGTCTACGAGCAGTACTTC. This encodes CASSHRVYEQYF.

This clonotype has ten or more counts. CDR3 residues: CASRGLGRSYEQYF. The CDR3 coding sequence is TGTGCCAGCAGGGGACTAGGGCGATCCTACGAGCAGTACTTC. The chain has TRBV28 and TRBJ2-7, with 8 bases matching TRBD2. The CDR3 consists of 14 residues. Losses at the gene ends were 6 bases for V and 1 base for J; bases not matched to a gene: 5. The germline V gene encodes CDR1 MDHEN and CDR2 SYDVKM. The full variable domain, its missing parts supplied by reference TRBV28 and TRBJ2-7, is DVKVTQSSRYLVKRTGEKVFLECVQDMDHENMFWYRQDPGLGLRLIYFSYDVKMKEKGDIPEGYSVSREKKERFSLILESASTNQTSMYLCASRGLGRSYEQYFGPGTRLTVT.